This entry lists 10 T cell receptor beta chains sequenced from one sample in a study of blood T cells in healthy people across ages (dated by TCRdb to 2014 to 2015). Library prep was done by 5' RACE. The reads were generated on an Illumina HiSeq 2500. A second PCR of roughly 7 to 11 cycles was run with a J-beta primer mix and a sample-barcoded 5' primer. TCRdb reprocessed the public reads (quality trimming at Q25 with fastp, clone calling with MiXCR) and kept in-frame beta chains. Each record represents a unique CDR3 protein, reported with the most common genes and DNA among its rows. The sample table records more than 900,000 distinct CDR3 sequences; just under 30% of these occur just once. The ten largest clonotypes hold roughly a tenth of the sample. These sequences were also reported in another study, on T cells of mothers and their children.

Sequencing used blood. Receptor source: a woman in her thirties or forties in good health.

The chain joins TRBV30 to TRBJ2-7; perhaps D is TRBD1 or TRBD2 (6 bases each). Trimming stripped 5 bases from V and 3 bases from J, with 26 bases between. Germline CDR1 reads GTSNPN; CDR2 reads SVGIG (reference sequence). The CDR3 runs to 17 residues. The CDR3 reads CAWVIGGLLTWDYEQYF. For the CDR3, the DNA is TGTGCCTGGGTGATCGGGGGCCTTCTTACTTGGGACTACGAGCAGTACTTC.

V and J are TRBV9 and TRBJ1-1; maybe TRBD1 (5 bases). The CDR3 has 13 residues. The V end was cut by 2 bases, the J end by 5 bases, with 10 bases between. Germline V lookup: CDR1 SGDLS, CDR2 YYNGEE. The CDR3 spells CASSVDSRTEAFF. CDR3 bases: TGTGCCAGCAGCGTCGACAGTCGAACTGAAGCTTTCTTT.

This clonotype was counted between two and nine times. The chain links TRBV6-2 or TRBV6-3 to TRBJ2-7, with D perhaps TRBD1 or TRBD2 (5 bases each). The CDR3 totals 11 residues. V lost 8 bases and J lost 5, with 10 bases in between. Germline CDR1 and CDR2: MNHEY and SVGEGT. The CDR3 is CASERGNEQYF. Written as DNA, the CDR3 is TGTGCCAGCGAGAGGGGCAACGAGCAGTACTTC.

V gene TRBV28 combines with J gene TRBJ1-1, with 9 bases aligning to TRBD1. Germline V CDR1 and CDR2: MDHEN, SYDVKM. This CDR3 has 15 residues. Trimming at V came to 6 bases and at J to 0 bases, leaving 5 bases not matched to a gene. The CDR3 is CASSWGDRVNTEAFF. CDR3 nucleotides: TGTGCCAGCAGCTGGGGGGACAGGGTGAACACTGAAGCTTTCTTT.

This clonotype has more than one count but fewer than ten. The chain employs TRBV11-3 and TRBJ2-3, with 7 bases aligning to TRBD2. Per germline, CDR1 SGHNT and CDR2 YENEEA. The CDR3 is made up of 13 amino acids. The J segment lost 4 bases and the V segment lost 4 bases, leaving 2 bases of the junction unmatched. CDR3 in amino acids: CASSWGGSDTQYF. CDR3 coding DNA: TGTGCCAGCAGCTGGGGGGGGTCAGATACGCAGTATTTT.

V and J are TRBV20-1 and TRBJ2-7, with 8 bases matching TRBD1. V trimming: 2 bases; J trimming: 7 bases; junction bases outside the gene matches: 4. Per the germline V gene, CDR1 is DFQATT and CDR2 is SNEGSKA (reference sequence). This CDR3 region has 12 residues. CDR3: CSARQGAREQYF. CDR3 coding DNA: TGCAGTGCTAGACAGGGGGCGCGGGAGCAGTACTTC.

The chain is built from TRBV6-5 and TRBJ1-1; possibly TRBD1 for D (5 bases). V lost 1 base and J 0 bases, leaving 9 bases between the germline ends. This CDR3 is built from 15 residues. Per the germline V gene, CDR1 is MNHEY and CDR2 is SVGAGI. CDR3 nucleotides: TGTGCCAGCAGTTACTGGACGGGACTGAACACTGAAGCTTTCTTT. It is translated as CASSYWTGLNTEAFF.

This clonotype came up many times. The J gene is TRBJ1-4, the V gene TRBV5-1; D is undetermined. Germline CDR1 SGHRS, CDR2 YFSETQ. The CDR3 has 13 amino acids. The V gene lost 0 bases and the J gene lost 7 bases, with 7 bases spanning the gap. The CDR3 bases are TGCGCCAGCAGCTTGGACGGGATTGAAAAACTGTTTTTT. The encoded protein is CASSLDGIEKLFF.

This clonotype was counted between two and nine times. The rearrangement links TRBV20-1 to TRBJ2-1; 11 positions agree with TRBD2. CDR3 size: 16 residues. V lost 6 bases, J lost 3 bases, and 10 bases stayed unmatched. In germline, CDR1 is DFQATT, CDR2 SNEGSKA (reference sequence). CDR3 in amino acids: CSAETTSGAFYNEQFF. DNA of the CDR3: TGCAGTGCGGAGACGACTAGCGGGGCGTTCTACAATGAGCAGTTCTTC.

Remarks on this clonotype: A much larger clone sits a single nucleotide away, making a read error possible. This sequence joins TRBV6-5 and TRBJ2-5; D possibly corresponds to TRBD2 (6 bases). Germline loops: CDR1 MNHEY, CDR2 SVGAGI. This CDR3 region has 14 residues. The CDR3 is CASSPWRGKETRYF. DNA of the CDR3: TGTGCCAGCAGCCCTTGGAGGGGAAAAGAGACCCGGTACTTC.